This T cell receptor beta chain originates from a study of T cell clones after liver transplantation. In the study overall: TCRbeta sequencing after a pre-transplant mixed lymphocyte reaction identified graft-donor-reactive clones, later tracked in post-transplant blood. Without induction therapy, subjects received standard immunosuppression until 12-24 months post-transplant. HCV positivity affected three of eight recipients; the rest lacked autoimmune or viral indications. General study results and limits: Migration into the graft, not deletion, may explain lost graft donor-reactive T cells.

V lost 3 bases, J lost 5 bases, and 7 bases stayed unmatched. Germline CDR1 and CDR2: KGHSH and LQKENI. The CDR3 totals 15 residues. Notes on this clone: Its antigen is unidentified.

Profiled with immunoSEQ multiplex PCR; TCRdb holds only in-frame clones, not every one. The table records approximately 50,000 clones, approximately 71% of them present only once. The sequences come from CD4+ T cells from blood, collected about 56 months after liver transplant. This TCR derives from a human patient who received a liver transplant. The graft donor may have contributed some T cells. The chain couples TRBV18 to TRBJ2-1; 7 bases match TRBD1. In DNA, the CDR3 is TGTGCCAGCTCACCGATAGGGACAGAGAACAATGAGCAGTTCTTC. It specifies CASSPIGTENNEQFF.